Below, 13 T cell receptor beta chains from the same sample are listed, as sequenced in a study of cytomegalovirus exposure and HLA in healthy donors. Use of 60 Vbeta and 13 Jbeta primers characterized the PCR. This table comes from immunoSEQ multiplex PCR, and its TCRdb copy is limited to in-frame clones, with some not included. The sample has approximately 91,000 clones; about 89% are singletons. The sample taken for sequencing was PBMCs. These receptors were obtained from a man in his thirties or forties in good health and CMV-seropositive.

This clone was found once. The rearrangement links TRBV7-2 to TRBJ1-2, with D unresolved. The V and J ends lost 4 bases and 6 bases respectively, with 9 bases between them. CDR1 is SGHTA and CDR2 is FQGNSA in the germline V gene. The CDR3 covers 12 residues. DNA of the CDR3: TGTGCCAGCAGCTCGGCCAGGCATGGCTACACCTTC. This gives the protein CASSSARHGYTF.

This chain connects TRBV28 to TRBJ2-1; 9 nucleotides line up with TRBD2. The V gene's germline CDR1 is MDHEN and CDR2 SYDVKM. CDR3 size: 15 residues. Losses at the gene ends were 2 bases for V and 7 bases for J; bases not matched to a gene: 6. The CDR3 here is CASSLAGGPGNEQFF. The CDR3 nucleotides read TGTGCCAGCAGTTTAGCGGGAGGGCCAGGAAATGAGCAGTTCTTC.

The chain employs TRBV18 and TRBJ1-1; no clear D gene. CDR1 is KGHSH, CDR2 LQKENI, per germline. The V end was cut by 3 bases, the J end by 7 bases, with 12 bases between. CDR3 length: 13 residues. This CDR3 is CASSPGSRSEAFF. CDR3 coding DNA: TGTGCCAGCTCACCGGGGAGTCGAAGTGAAGCTTTCTTT.

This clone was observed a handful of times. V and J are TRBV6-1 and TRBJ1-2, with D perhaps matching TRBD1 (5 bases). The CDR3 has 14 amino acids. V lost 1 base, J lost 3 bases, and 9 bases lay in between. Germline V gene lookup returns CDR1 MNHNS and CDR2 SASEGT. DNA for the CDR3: TGTGCCAGCAGTGAAGGGGGGGTGGACTATGGCTACACCTTC. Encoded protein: CASSEGGVDYGYTF.

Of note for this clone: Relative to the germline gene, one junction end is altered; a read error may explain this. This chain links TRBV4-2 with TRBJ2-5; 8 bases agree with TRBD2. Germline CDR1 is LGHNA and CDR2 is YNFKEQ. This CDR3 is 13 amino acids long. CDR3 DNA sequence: TGTGCCAGCAGCCAAGTTCTGGGACTAGAGGTTCACTTC. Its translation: CASSQVLGLEVHF.

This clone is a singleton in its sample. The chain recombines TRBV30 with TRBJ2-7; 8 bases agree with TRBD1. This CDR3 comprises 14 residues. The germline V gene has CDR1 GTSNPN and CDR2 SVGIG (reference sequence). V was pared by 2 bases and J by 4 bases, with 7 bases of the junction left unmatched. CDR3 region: CAWSRTGFPYEQYF. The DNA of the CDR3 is TGTGCCTGGAGTAGGACAGGGTTCCCTTACGAGCAGTACTTC.

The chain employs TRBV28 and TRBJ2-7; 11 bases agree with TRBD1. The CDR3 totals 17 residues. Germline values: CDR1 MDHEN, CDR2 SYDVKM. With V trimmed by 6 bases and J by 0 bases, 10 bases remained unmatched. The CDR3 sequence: CASRRIPGTGGSYEQYF. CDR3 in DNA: TGTGCCAGCAGACGTATACCCGGGACAGGGGGCTCCTACGAGCAGTACTTC.

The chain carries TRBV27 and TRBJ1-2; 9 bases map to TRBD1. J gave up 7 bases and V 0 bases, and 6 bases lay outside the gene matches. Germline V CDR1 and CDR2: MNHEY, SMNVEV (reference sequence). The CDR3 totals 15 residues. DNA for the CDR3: TGTGCCAGCAGTTTATCACAGGGGGCTCGGGGTGGCTACACCTTC. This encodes CASSLSQGARGGYTF.

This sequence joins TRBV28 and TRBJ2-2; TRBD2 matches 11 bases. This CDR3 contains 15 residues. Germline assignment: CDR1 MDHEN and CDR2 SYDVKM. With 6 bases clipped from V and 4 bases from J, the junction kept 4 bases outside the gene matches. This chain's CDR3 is CASRDSGRVTGELFF. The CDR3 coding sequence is TGTGCCAGCAGGGATAGCGGGAGGGTCACCGGGGAGCTGTTTTTT.

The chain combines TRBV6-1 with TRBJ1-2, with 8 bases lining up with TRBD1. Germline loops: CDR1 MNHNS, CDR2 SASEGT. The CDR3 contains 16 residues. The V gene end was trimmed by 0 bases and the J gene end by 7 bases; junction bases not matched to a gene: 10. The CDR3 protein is CASSEAHTGTGGGYTF. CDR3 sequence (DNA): TGTGCCAGCAGTGAAGCGCATACCGGGACAGGAGGTGGCTACACCTTC.

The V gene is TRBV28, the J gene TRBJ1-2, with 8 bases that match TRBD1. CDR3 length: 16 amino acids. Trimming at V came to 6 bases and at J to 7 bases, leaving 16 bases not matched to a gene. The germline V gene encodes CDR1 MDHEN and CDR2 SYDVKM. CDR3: CASSPSHDRGHGGYTF. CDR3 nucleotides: TGTGCCAGCAGCCCGTCCCACGACAGGGGCCATGGTGGCTACACCTTC.

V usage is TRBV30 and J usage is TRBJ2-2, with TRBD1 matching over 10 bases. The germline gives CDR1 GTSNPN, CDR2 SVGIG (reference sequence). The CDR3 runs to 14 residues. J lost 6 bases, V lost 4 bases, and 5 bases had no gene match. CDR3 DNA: TGTGCCTGGACCCCCGGACAGGGGGCCGGGGAGCTGTTTTTT. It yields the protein CAWTPGQGAGELFF.

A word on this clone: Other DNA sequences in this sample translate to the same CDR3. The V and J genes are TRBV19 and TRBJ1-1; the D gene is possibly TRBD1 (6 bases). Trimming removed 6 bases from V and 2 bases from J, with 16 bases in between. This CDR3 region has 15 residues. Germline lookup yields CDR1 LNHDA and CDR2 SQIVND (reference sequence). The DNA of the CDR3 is TGTGCCAGTAGCATCTCCCGGGACACCAACACTGAAGCTTTCTTT. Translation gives CASSISRDTNTEAFF. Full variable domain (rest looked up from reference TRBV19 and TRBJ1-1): DGGITQSPKYLFRKEGQNVTLSCEQNLNHDAMYWYRQDPGQGLRLIYYSQIVNDFQKGDIAEGYSVSREKKESFPLTVTSAQKNPTAFYLCASSISRDTNTEAFFGQGTRLTVV.